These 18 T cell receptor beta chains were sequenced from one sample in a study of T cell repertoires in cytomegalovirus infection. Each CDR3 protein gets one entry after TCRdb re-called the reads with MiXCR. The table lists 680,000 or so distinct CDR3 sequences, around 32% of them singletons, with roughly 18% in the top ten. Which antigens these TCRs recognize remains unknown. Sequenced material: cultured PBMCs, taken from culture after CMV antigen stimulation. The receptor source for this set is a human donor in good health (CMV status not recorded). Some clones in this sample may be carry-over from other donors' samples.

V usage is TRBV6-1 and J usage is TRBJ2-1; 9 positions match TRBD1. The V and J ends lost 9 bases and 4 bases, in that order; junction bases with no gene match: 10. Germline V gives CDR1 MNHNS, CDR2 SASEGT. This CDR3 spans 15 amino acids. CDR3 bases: TGTGCCAGTCTGGGGGGGGGACAGGGATACAATGAGCAGTTCTTC. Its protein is CASLGGGQGYNEQFF.

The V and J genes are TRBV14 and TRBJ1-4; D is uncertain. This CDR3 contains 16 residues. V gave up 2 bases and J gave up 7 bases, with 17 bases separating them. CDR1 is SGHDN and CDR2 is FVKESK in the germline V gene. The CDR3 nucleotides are TGTGCCAGCAGCCAACGGCAGGCTGGGTATAGTGAAAAACTGTTTTTT. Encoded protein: CASSQRQAGYSEKLFF.

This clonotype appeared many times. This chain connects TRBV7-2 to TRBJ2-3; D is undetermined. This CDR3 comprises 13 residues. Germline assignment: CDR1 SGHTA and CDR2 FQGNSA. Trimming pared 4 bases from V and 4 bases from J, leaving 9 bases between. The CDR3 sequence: CASSSQWADTQYF. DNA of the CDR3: TGTGCCAGCAGCTCCCAATGGGCAGATACGCAGTATTTT.

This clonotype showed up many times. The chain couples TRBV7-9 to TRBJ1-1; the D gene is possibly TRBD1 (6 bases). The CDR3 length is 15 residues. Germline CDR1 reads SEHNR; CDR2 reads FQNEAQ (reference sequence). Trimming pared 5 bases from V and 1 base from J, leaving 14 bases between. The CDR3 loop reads CASSPPGHSNTEAFF. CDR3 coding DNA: TGTGCCAGCAGCCCCCCGGGACATTCGAACACTGAAGCTTTCTTT.

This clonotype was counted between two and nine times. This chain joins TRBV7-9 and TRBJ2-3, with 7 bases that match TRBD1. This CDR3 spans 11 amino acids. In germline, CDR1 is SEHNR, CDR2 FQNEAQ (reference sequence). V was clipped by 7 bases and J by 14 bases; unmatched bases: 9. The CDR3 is CASTGGPSLYF. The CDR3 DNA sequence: TGTGCCAGCACAGGGGGACCTAGTCTGTATTTT. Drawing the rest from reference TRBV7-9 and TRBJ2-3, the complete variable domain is DTGVSQNPRHKITKRGQNVTFRCDPISEHNRLYWYRQTLGQGPEFLTYFQNEAQLEKSRLLSDRFSAERPKGSFSTLEIQRTEQGDSAMYLCASTGGPSLYFGPGTRLTVL.

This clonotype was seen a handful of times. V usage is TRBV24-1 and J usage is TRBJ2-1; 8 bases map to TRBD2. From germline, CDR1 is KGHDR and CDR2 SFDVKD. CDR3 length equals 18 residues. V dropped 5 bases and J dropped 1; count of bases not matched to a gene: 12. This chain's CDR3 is CATSVDPREGESYNEQFF. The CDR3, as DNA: TGTGCCACCAGTGTTGACCCCCGGGAGGGGGAGTCCTACAATGAGCAGTTCTTC.

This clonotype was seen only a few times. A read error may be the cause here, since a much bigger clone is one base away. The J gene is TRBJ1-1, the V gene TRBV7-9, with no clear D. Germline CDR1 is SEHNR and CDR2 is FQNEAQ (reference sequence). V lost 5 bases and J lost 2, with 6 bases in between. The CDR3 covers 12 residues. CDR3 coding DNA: TGTGCCAGCAGCCCCGATAACACTGAAGCTTTCTTT. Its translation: CASSPDNTEAFF.

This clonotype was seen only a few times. Here the CDR3 reads CASSPRTDTNEKLFF. In nucleotides, the CDR3 is TGTGCCAGCAGCCCGAGGACAGACACTAATGAAAAACTGTTTTTT. This chain links TRBV7-6 with TRBJ1-4; D is perhaps TRBD1 (6 bases). CDR1 and CDR2 from the germline V gene are SGHVS and FNYEAQ. The V end lost 5 bases, the J end lost 2 bases, and 12 bases lay between the germline ends. The CDR3 loop spans 15 amino acids.

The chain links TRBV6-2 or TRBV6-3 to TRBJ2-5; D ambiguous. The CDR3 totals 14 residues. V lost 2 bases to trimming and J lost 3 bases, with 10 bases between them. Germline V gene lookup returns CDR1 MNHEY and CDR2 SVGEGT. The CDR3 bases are TGTGCCAGCAGTTACCCGGCGGTGAAAGAGACCCAGTACTTC. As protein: CASSYPAVKETQYF.

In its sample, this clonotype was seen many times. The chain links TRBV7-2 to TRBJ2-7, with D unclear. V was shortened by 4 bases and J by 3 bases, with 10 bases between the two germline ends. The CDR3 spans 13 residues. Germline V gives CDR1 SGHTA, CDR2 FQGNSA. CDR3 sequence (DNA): TGTGCCAGCAGCTCCAGCTGGGGCTACGAGCAGTACTTC. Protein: CASSSSWGYEQYF.

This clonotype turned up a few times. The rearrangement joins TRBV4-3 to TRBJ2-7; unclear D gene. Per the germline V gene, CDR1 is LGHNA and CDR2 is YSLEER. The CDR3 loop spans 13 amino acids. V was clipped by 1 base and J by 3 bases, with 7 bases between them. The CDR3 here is CASSQALLYEQYF. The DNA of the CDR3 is TGCGCCAGCAGCCAAGCCCTCCTCTACGAGCAGTACTTC.

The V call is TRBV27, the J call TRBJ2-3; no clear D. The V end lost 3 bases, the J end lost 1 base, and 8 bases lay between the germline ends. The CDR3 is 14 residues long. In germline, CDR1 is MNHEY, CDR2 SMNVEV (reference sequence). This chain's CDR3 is CASSLYSRTDTQYF. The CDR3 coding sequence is TGTGCCAGCAGTTTGTACTCCCGCACAGATACGCAGTATTTT.

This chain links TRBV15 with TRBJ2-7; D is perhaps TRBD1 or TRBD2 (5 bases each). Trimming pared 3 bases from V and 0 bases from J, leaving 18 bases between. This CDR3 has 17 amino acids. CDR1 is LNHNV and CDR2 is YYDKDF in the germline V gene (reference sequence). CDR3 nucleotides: TGTGCCACCAGCAGTGGACCGGGACGAAACACCTCCTACGAGCAGTACTTC. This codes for CATSSGPGRNTSYEQYF.

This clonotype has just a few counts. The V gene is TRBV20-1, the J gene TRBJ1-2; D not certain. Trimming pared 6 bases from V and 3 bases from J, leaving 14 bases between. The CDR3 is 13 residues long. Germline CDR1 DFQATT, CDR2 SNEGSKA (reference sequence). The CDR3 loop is CSARSTAYYGYTF. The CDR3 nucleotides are TGCAGTGCCCGTAGTACTGCCTACTATGGCTACACCTTC.

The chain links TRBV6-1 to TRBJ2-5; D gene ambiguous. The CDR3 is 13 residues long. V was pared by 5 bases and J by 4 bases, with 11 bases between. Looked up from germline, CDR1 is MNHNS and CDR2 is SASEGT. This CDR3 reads CASSYTARETQYF. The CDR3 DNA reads TGTGCCAGCAGTTATACAGCGCGAGAGACCCAGTACTTC.

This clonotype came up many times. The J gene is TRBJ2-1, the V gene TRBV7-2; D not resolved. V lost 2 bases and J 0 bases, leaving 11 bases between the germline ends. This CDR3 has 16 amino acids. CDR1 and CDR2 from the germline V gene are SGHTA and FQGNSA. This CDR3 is CASSLWQRSSYNEQFF. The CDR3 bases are TGTGCCAGCAGCTTATGGCAGCGAAGCTCCTACAATGAGCAGTTCTTC. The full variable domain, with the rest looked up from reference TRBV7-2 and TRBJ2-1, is GAGVSQSPSNKVTEKGKDVELRCDPISGHTALYWYRQSLGQGLEFLIYFQGNSAPDKSGLPSDRFSAERTGGSVSTLTIQRTQQEDSAVYLCASSLWQRSSYNEQFFGPGTRLTVL.

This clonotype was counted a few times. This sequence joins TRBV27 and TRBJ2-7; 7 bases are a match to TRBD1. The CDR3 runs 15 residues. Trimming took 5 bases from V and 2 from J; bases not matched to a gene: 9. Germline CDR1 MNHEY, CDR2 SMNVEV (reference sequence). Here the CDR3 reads CASSRDPTGAYEQYF. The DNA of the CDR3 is TGTGCCAGCAGTCGGGACCCCACAGGGGCCTACGAGCAGTACTTC.

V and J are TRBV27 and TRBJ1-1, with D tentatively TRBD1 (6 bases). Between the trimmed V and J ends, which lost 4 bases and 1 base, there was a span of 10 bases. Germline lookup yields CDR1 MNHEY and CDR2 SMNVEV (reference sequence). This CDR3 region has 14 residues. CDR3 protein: CASSWVRGNTEAFF. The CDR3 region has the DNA TGTGCCAGCAGTTGGGTCAGGGGGAACACTGAAGCTTTCTTT.